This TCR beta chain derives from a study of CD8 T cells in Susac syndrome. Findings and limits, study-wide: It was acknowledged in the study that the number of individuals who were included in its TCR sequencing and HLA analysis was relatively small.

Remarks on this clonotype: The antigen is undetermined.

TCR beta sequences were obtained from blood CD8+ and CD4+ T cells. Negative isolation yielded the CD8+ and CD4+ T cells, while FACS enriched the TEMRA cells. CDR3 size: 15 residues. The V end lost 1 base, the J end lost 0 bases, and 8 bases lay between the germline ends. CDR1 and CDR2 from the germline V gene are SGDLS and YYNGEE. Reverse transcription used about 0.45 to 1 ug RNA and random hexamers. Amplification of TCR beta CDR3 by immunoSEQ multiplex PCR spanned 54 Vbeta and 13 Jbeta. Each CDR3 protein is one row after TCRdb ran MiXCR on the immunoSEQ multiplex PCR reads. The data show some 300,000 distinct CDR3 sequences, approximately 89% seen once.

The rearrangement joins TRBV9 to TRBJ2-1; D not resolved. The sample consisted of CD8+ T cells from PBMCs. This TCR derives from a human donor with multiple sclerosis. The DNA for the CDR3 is TGTGCCAGCAGCGTATTCGGCCCCTCCTACAATGAGCAGTTCTTC. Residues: CASSVFGPSYNEQFF. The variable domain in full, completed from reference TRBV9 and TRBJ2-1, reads DSGVTQTPKHLITATGQRVTLRCSPRSGDLSVYWYQQSLDQGLQFLIQYYNGEERAKGNILERFSAQQFPDLHSELNLSSLELGDSALYFCASSVFGPSYNEQFFGPGTRLTVL.